Sequencing of this TCR beta chain was carried out in a study of T cells after yellow fever vaccination (dated by TCRdb to the late 2010s). Looking at the study overall: Libraries from fractions with low cell numbers were prepared with the SMART-Seq v4 Ultra Low Input RNA kit. Blood was drawn at multiple timepoints before and after primary and secondary immunization, with bulk PBMC replicates and cell subsets isolated. Bulk TCR alpha and beta repertoires were sequenced longitudinally to track T-cell clones before and after primary and booster YFV17D yellow fever vaccination. Two healthy male donors, one aged 18 to 30 and one aged 30 to 40 years, made up the cohort. Study-level results and caveats: Because the study included only two donors, the extent to which the findings can be generalized is limited. A small fraction of clonotypes showed up in both the CD4 and CD8 compartments, probably as a result of convergent recombination. Computational filtering was required because FACS-sorted repertoires could contain abundant contaminating clonotypes from the bulk population. After the booster, most clones that had expanded after primary vaccination were detected again (about 97% of CD4 and about 88% of CD8), suggesting broad maintenance of memory. Compared with the primary T-cell response, the secondary T-cell response was faster but weaker, reaching its peak on day 5 rather than on day 15.

A note on this clonotype: It lacks a known antigen. The record has no base qualities; no much larger clone is one base away.

The sequencer listed for this sample is Illumina NovaSeq 6000. TCR cDNA was synthesized by 5'RACE template switching, through which a universal primer site and unique molecular identifiers were introduced. Priming of cDNA synthesis was performed from both the TCR alpha and TCR beta constant segments. Libraries were amplified in two PCR steps, with sample barcodes and sequencing adapters added in the second step. Sequencing of the libraries was done on either Illumina HiSeq 2500 (2x100 bp) or NovaSeq (2x150 bp). Per the original workflow: MIGEC handled demultiplexing of reads and collapsing into UMI consensus sequences, while MiXCR performed V(D)J alignment. Vaccine-responding clonotypes were identified with edgeR using replicate PBMC samples, with FDR below 0.01 and a log2 fold change above 5 up to day 15 being required. Each bulk clonotype was labeled CD4 or CD8 based on which sequenced repertoire, CD4 or CD8, contained the clonotype at higher abundance. The public reads were quality trimmed at Q25 with fastp and then assembled into clones with MiXCR by TCRdb, keeping productive beta chains. Rows matching on CDR3 protein sequence are summarized as one entry with the most common DNA and genes. The V and J calls and clone size come from TCRdb's table, not from the authors' own analysis. This sample is represented by some 420,000 distinct CDR3 sequences; approximately 19% of them were singletons. The ten largest clonotypes hold roughly a sixth of the sample.

The treatment or condition label here, explained by the study, means: live attenuated yellow fever vaccine strain. Two biological replicates of bulk PBMCs were collected at each blood-draw timepoint. PBMCs were isolated from peripheral blood using a standard Ficoll-Paque protocol. TriZol was used to extract RNA from bulk PBMCs, CD4 and CD8 fractions, and dextramer-positive and dextramer-negative fractions. V is clipped by 6 bases and J by 4 bases, and the sequence between their germline boundaries is 6 bases long. Including the terminal cysteine and phenylalanine, the CDR3 comprises 11 residues. Here the CDR3 DNA is all that survives: 33 bases in frame from base 1. CDR1 and CDR2, per the germline V gene, are SGHTA and FQGNSA.

Source: PBMCs, taken before the yellow fever booster vaccination. The rearranged chain carries TRBV7-2 and TRBJ2-5, with no confident D gene call. This TCR came from a man aged 18 to 29 who received the YFV17D yellow fever vaccine. The CDR3 protein sequence reads: CASRVSETQYF. The nucleotide sequence is given as TGTGCCAGCAGGGTGTCAGAGACCCAGTACTTC.